Following are 21 T cell receptor beta chains from one sample sequenced in a study of PD-1 blockade in classical Hodgkin lymphoma. Patients all relapsed after autologous stem cell transplantation, and there was variation in brentuximab vedotin exposure. Here immunoSEQ multiplex PCR was the method, and the copy in TCRdb shows in-frame clones only, minus some. The table has approximately 21,000 clones, over 65% seen once; the top ten hold about a fifth. The material was peripheral blood mononuclear cells (PBMCs), obtained at baseline. The receptors originated from a human donor with classical Hodgkin lymphoma.

This rearrangement joins TRBV5-6 to TRBJ2-1; the match to TRBD1 covers 10 bases. This CDR3 is 15 amino acids long. The germline CDR1 and CDR2 sequences are SGHDT and YYEEEE. The ends lost 5 bases at V and 8 bases at J; junction bases unmatched: 10. The CDR3 bases are TGTGCCAGCAGAGACGGGACAGGGGTTAGGGATGAGCAGTTCTTC. It specifies CASRDGTGVRDEQFF.

J is TRBJ1-3 and V is TRBV30; no firm D call. CDR3 size: 12 residues. Germline-derived CDR1 and CDR2 are GTSNPN and SVGIG (reference sequence). V was cut by 5 bases and J by 4 bases, with 9 bases left in between. The CDR3 here is CAWVYRGNTIYF. The CDR3 bases are TGTGCCTGGGTTTATCGGGGAAACACCATATATTTT. Together with reference TRBV30 and TRBJ1-3, the CDR3 gives the full variable domain: SQTIHQWPATLVQPVGSPLSLECTVEGTSNPNLYWYRQAAGRGLQLLFYSVGIGQISSEVPQNLSASRPQDRQFILSSKKLLLSDSGFYLCAWVYRGNTIYFGEGSWLTVV.

The genes are TRBV30 and TRBJ2-2; the match to TRBD2 covers 8 bases. This CDR3 comprises 15 residues. CDR1 is GTSNPN and CDR2 is SVGIG in the germline V gene (reference sequence). V trimming: 3 bases; J trimming: 7 bases; junction bases outside the gene matches: 10. CDR3 in DNA: TGTGCCTGGAGGCCCCCAGCGGGGGAGGTCGGGGAGCTGTTTTTT. This gives the protein CAWRPPAGEVGELFF.

The rearrangement links TRBV5-5 to TRBJ1-2; possibly TRBD1 for D (5 bases). Germline V gene sequence: CDR1 SGHKS, CDR2 YYEKEE (reference sequence). V was trimmed by 0 bases and J by 8 bases, leaving 11 bases between them. The CDR3 sequence is 13 residues long. CDR3 in amino acids: CASSLGGTIGYTF. The CDR3 DNA sequence: TGTGCCAGCAGCTTGGGGGGGACTATCGGCTACACCTTC.

The chain couples TRBV7-9 to TRBJ2-3; 11 bases line up with TRBD2. CDR1 is SEHNR, CDR2 FQNEAQ, per germline (reference sequence). Trimming at V came to 5 bases and at J to 3 bases, leaving 7 bases not matched to a gene. CDR3 length: 16 amino acids. CDR3: CASSPTSGIGTDTQYF. CDR3 sequence (DNA): TGTGCCAGCAGCCCGACTAGCGGGATTGGGACAGATACGCAGTATTTT.

The chain is built from TRBV28 and TRBJ1-5; no firm D call. The V end lost 9 bases, the J end lost 0 bases, and 12 bases lay between the germline ends. This CDR3 spans 14 amino acids. The V gene's germline CDR1 is MDHEN and CDR2 SYDVKM. CDR3 bases: TGTGCCAGGCGGGGTTCCTATAGCAATCAGCCCCAGCATTTT. This translates into CARRGSYSNQPQHF.

The chain carries TRBV6-1 and TRBJ2-7; 7 nucleotides match TRBD2. This CDR3 contains 14 residues. V lost 6 bases and J lost 4; bases outside the gene matches: 9. Per the germline V gene, CDR1 is MNHNS and CDR2 is SASEGT. CDR3 sequence: CASRGTGGPYEQYF. CDR3 coding DNA: TGTGCCAGCAGAGGGACGGGGGGACCATACGAGCAGTACTTC.

Comments on this clone: Other DNA sequences in this specimen translate into the identical CDR3. J is TRBJ1-2 and V is TRBV11-2; 9 bases are a match to TRBD1. CDR3 length equals 13 residues. The germline gives CDR1 SGHAT, CDR2 FQNNGV. Trimming at V came to 3 bases and at J to 6 bases, leaving 2 bases not matched to a gene. CDR3 sequence: CASSFTGGDGYTF. DNA of the CDR3: TGTGCCAGCAGCTTCACAGGGGGCGATGGCTACACCTTC.

This clone was seen a handful of times. V and J are TRBV7-9 and TRBJ1-1; D unresolved. Germline lookup yields CDR1 SEHNR and CDR2 FQNEAQ (reference sequence). The V end lost 5 bases, the J end lost 3 bases, and 13 bases lay between the germline ends. The CDR3 sequence is 14 residues long. CDR3 DNA sequence: TGTGCCAGCAGCCCGGTAAGGGCGGACACTGAAGCTTTCTTT. This translates into CASSPVRADTEAFF. Variable domain in full (rest from reference TRBV7-9 and TRBJ1-1): DTGVSQNPRHKITKRGQNVTFRCDPISEHNRLYWYRQTLGQGPEFLTYFQNEAQLEKSRLLSDRFSAERPKGSFSTLEIQRTEQGDSAMYLCASSPVRADTEAFFGQGTRLTVV.

This clone was observed a single time. The chain couples TRBV9 to TRBJ2-7, with D unresolved. V shed 0 bases and J shed 0 bases, with 10 bases lying between them. CDR1 is SGDLS and CDR2 is YYNGEE in the germline V gene. This CDR3 is built from 15 residues. CDR3 sequence reads: CASSVAERASYEQYF. As DNA, the CDR3 is TGTGCCAGCAGCGTAGCGGAGCGAGCCTCCTACGAGCAGTACTTC. The whole variable domain, remainder taken from reference TRBV9 and TRBJ2-7, is DSGVTQTPKHLITATGQRVTLRCSPRSGDLSVYWYQQSLDQGLQFLIQYYNGEERAKGNILERFSAQQFPDLHSELNLSSLELGDSALYFCASSVAERASYEQYFGPGTRLTVT.

The table lists this clone with a count of one. The chain links TRBV6-6 to TRBJ2-7; D gene unclear. Trimming took off 8 bases at V and 5 bases at J, with 13 bases between the two ends. This CDR3 is built from 12 residues. Per the germline V gene, CDR1 is MNHNY and CDR2 is SVGAGI (reference sequence). CDR3 protein: CASQREANEQYF. The CDR3 nucleotides are TGTGCCAGCCAAAGAGAGGCCAACGAGCAGTACTTC.

This clone was detected a few times. This chain links TRBV7-2 with TRBJ2-5; 8 nucleotides match TRBD2. Unmatched junction bases numbered 4, after V lost 2 bases and J lost 5 bases. The CDR3 has 14 residues. The germline CDR1 and CDR2 sequences are SGHTA and FQGNSA. The CDR3 bases are TGTGCCAGCAGCTTAACTAGCGGTTACGAGACCCAGTACTTC. Its protein product is CASSLTSGYETQYF.

The chain has TRBV6-5 and TRBJ1-2; unclear D gene. Trimming cost V 7 bases and J 1 base, with 7 bases left between them. Germline V CDR1 and CDR2: MNHEY, SVGAGI. The CDR3 loop spans 12 amino acids. CDR3 region: CASTGSNYGYTF. In DNA, the CDR3 is TGTGCCAGCACGGGGAGTAACTATGGCTACACCTTC.

By sample fraction, this clone is medium-sized. The chain joins TRBV27 to TRBJ2-1; TRBD1 might be the D (6 bases). This CDR3 has 13 amino acids. V gave up 7 bases and J gave up 5 bases, with 12 bases separating them. Per germline, CDR1 MNHEY and CDR2 SMNVEV (reference sequence). CDR3 DNA: TGTGCCAGCACTATGACAGGAAACAATGAGCAGTTCTTC. This encodes CASTMTGNNEQFF.

The chain has TRBV7-2 and TRBJ2-7; D is uncertain. Germline assignment: CDR1 SGHTA and CDR2 FQGNSA. The germline V and J ends were trimmed by 0 bases and 3 bases, with 6 bases remaining between them. The CDR3 extends over 13 amino acids. CDR3 coding DNA: TGTGCCAGCAGCTTAGCCCTCCACTACGAGCAGTACTTC. Its protein product is CASSLALHYEQYF.

The CDR3 region has the DNA TGCGCCAGCAGTGAAAATAGAGGAACGGGTGTAAACAATGAGCAGTTCTTC. It codes for CASSENRGTGVNNEQFF. The chain couples TRBV10-2 to TRBJ2-1; D unresolved. V lost 3 bases, J lost 5 bases, and 20 bases lay in between. Per the germline V gene, CDR1 is WSHSY and CDR2 is SAAADI. The CDR3 length is 17 residues.

The V and J genes are TRBV9 and TRBJ2-2; 9 positions match TRBD1. Germline V lookup: CDR1 SGDLS, CDR2 YYNGEE. Trimming cost V 5 bases and J 7 bases; bases outside gene matches: 6. This CDR3 has 14 residues. DNA for the CDR3: TGTGCCAGCAGTACAGGGGGCGCGGGCGGGGAGCTGTTTTTT. It codes for CASSTGGAGGELFF.

The CDR3 nucleotides read TGTGCCTCGGGGGATGACGGGGAGCTGTTTTTT. Translated, it gives CASGDDGELFF. The genes are TRBV30 and TRBJ2-2; maybe TRBD2 (6 bases). V was pared by 7 bases and J by 7 bases, with 10 bases between. The germline CDR1 and CDR2 sequences are GTSNPN and SVGIG (reference sequence). This CDR3 comprises 11 residues.

The J gene is TRBJ2-2, the V gene TRBV11-3, with D perhaps assigned TRBD1 or TRBD2 (5 bases each). CDR1 and CDR2 from the germline V gene are SGHNT and YENEEA. The V and J ends lost 2 bases and 2 bases respectively, with 12 bases between them. This CDR3 has 16 amino acids. CDR3 DNA: TGTGCCAGCAGCTTACGGGGCGCCAGTAACACCGGGGAGCTGTTTTTT. As protein: CASSLRGASNTGELFF.

This clone was found a few times. This rearrangement joins TRBV15 to TRBJ1-2; D gene uncertain. The CDR3 consists of 15 residues. Trimming cost V 4 bases and J 8 bases, with 20 bases left between them. Germline V gives CDR1 LNHNV, CDR2 YYDKDF (reference sequence). CDR3 sequence reads: CATSKQIGYREGYTF. CDR3 DNA sequence: TGTGCCACCAGCAAGCAAATAGGGTATCGGGAAGGCTACACCTTC. Together with reference TRBV15 and TRBJ1-2, the CDR3 gives the full variable domain: DAMVIQNPRYQVTQFGKPVTLSCSQTLNHNVMYWYQQKSSQAPKLLFHYYDKDFNNEADTPDNFQSRRPNTSFCFLDIRSPGLGDTAMYLCATSKQIGYREGYTFGSGTRLTVV.

This chain links TRBV9 with TRBJ2-1, with D possibly called TRBD1 or TRBD2 (6 bases each). The V and J ends lost 4 bases and 2 bases respectively, with 16 bases between them. The germline V gene encodes CDR1 SGDLS and CDR2 YYNGEE. The CDR3 length is 16 residues. CDR3 in amino acids: CASSSGGGFPYNEQFF. The DNA of the CDR3 is TGTGCCAGCAGCTCCGGGGGCGGTTTCCCCTACAATGAGCAGTTCTTC.